This TCR beta chain was sequenced for a study of T cell responses to AZD1222 COVID-19 vaccine. General observations from the study: Repertoires were obtained solely post-peak T cell response. Recipients of two AZD1222 doses showed rising Spike-specific TCR breadth and depth. Just a handful of AZD1222 recipients were seropositive at baseline. Spike regions recognized by vaccine-associated CD4 TCRs spanned the protein, led by 160-218 and 743-854.

Concerning this clone: Its antigen remains unknown.

Assay used: immunoSEQ multiplex PCR; TCRdb lists only in-frame clones, some missing. Of some 120,000 clones in the sample, more than 70% were seen once. This sequence originates from an adult in good health. The source material was peripheral blood, sampled on day 0 of AZD1222 vaccination.

The CDR3 sequence: CASSQDSGQGARNSPLHF. The DNA of the CDR3 is TGCGCCAGCAGCCAAGACTCGGGACAGGGGGCGCGTAATTCACCCCTCCACTTT. V is TRBV4-1 and J is TRBJ1-6; 12 bases are shared with TRBD1. The CDR3 runs 18 residues. V shed 0 bases, J shed 6 bases, and the junction held 6 bases outside the gene matches. The V gene's germline CDR1 is MGHRA and CDR2 YSYEKL.